The text below deals with one TCR beta chain. This clonotype was detected many times. The specificity of this receptor is unknown. Per-base qualities were not stored, and no clone one base away is much larger. Reading the label with the study, this specimen's treatment or condition is: live attenuated yellow fever vaccine strain. At each blood-draw timepoint, two biological replicates of bulk PBMCs were obtained. PBMCs were isolated from peripheral blood using a standard Ficoll-Paque protocol. RNA was extracted with TriZol from bulk PBMCs, CD4 and CD8 fractions, and dextramer-positive and dextramer-negative fractions. These reads were obtained on an Illumina NovaSeq 6000. TCR cDNA was made using 5'RACE template switching, a step that added a universal primer site and unique molecular identifiers. Priming for cDNA synthesis came from both the TCR alpha and TCR beta constant segments. Two PCR steps were used to amplify libraries, with sample barcodes and sequencing adapters being added in the second step. Libraries were sequenced on Illumina HiSeq 2500 (2x100 bp) or NovaSeq (2x150 bp). Regarding the original processing steps: Reads were demultiplexed and collapsed into UMI consensus sequences with MIGEC, and V(D)J alignment was performed with MiXCR. Vaccine-responding clonotypes were defined with edgeR using replicate PBMC samples, requiring FDR below 0.01 and a log2 fold change above 5 up to day 15. Each bulk clonotype received a CD4 or CD8 identity based on whether the sequenced CD4 or CD8 repertoire contained that clonotype at higher abundance. In TCRdb, the public reads were trimmed at Q25 with fastp and aligned with MiXCR, with productive beta chains retained. Entries are consolidated by CDR3 protein sequence, retaining the most common genes and DNA. TCRdb's processing, not the study's, gives the V and J calls here. This sample lists some 320,000 distinct CDR3 sequences; approximately 4% were detected once. Around 23% of the sample is held by the ten biggest clonotypes.

Counted from cysteine to phenylalanine, this CDR3 has 12 amino acids. Only the CDR3 portion is preserved as DNA: 36 bases, with reading frame beginning at the first base. The germline V gene gives CDR1 as SGHTA and CDR2 as FQGTGA. From V the trimming removes 5 bases and from J it removes 13 bases, while the gene matches leave 6 bases of the junction unaccounted for. This sample was included in a study of T cells after yellow fever vaccination (dated by TCRdb to about 2019). With regard to the full study: The SMART-Seq v4 Ultra Low Input RNA kit was used to prepare libraries from fractions with low cell numbers. Two healthy male donors made up the cohort, one aged 18 to 29 years and the other aged 30 to 39 years. To track T-cell clones before and after primary and booster YFV17D yellow fever vaccination, bulk TCR alpha and beta repertoires were sequenced longitudinally. Bulk PBMC replicates and cell subsets were isolated from blood drawn at multiple timepoints before and after both primary and secondary immunization. Summary of the overall study and its limitations: Computational filtering was required because FACS-sorted repertoires could contain abundant contaminating clonotypes from the bulk population. Compared with the primary T-cell response, the secondary T-cell response was faster but weaker, reaching its peak on day 5 rather than on day 15. Most clones expanded after primary vaccination were re-detected after the booster (around 96% of CD4 and approximately 89% of CD8), suggesting broad memory maintenance. A small fraction of clonotypes showed up in both the CD4 and CD8 compartments, probably as a result of convergent recombination. The study included only two donors, which limits how far the findings can be generalized.

Recombination joined TRBV7-3 with TRBJ2-4, with 9 central nucleotides matching TRBD1. The receptor was derived from a man younger than 30 who received the YFV17D yellow fever vaccine. The material was PBMCs, obtained 5 days after the yellow fever booster vaccination. In nucleotides, the sequence is TGTGCCAGCAGCGACAGGACAGGGGCCCAGTACTTC. Its protein reads: CASSDRTGAQYF.